The next 5 T cell receptor beta chains were all read from a single sample in a study of T cells after yellow fever vaccination. One entry per CDR3 protein, called by TCRdb with MiXCR from the 5' RACE reads. The table includes hundreds of thousands of distinct CDR3 sequences, over 9% detected once. Sequenced here: PBMCs, sampled on the day of the yellow fever booster vaccination. Receptor source: a man aged 30-40 years who received the YFV17D yellow fever vaccine.

In this sample, this clonotype turned up a few times. This chain connects TRBV10-2 to TRBJ2-2; 10 bases are a match to TRBD2. J was trimmed by 7 bases and V by 8 bases; bases with no gene match: 10. Germline values: CDR1 WSHSY, CDR2 SAAADI. The CDR3 is 15 residues long. The CDR3, as DNA: TGCGCCAGCGGTCCTAGCGGGAGCTTCGTCGGGGAGCTGTTTTTT. Its translation is CASGPSGSFVGELFF.

This clonotype was counted ten times or more. V is TRBV27 and J is TRBJ2-7, with TRBD1 matching over 9 bases. The germline gives CDR1 MNHEY, CDR2 SMNVEV (reference sequence). The ends lost 6 bases at V and 7 bases at J; junction bases unmatched: 10. The CDR3 consists of 14 residues. CDR3 bases: TGTGCCAGCAGAACCGGGACAGGGATAGGTGAGCAGTACTTC. Translating gives CASRTGTGIGEQYF.

The chain combines TRBV29-1 with TRBJ2-6, with TRBD1 matching over 9 bases. The CDR3 is 17 amino acids. V lost 0 bases to trimming and J lost 4 bases; unmatched junction nucleotides: 7. Germline CDR1 reads SQVTM; CDR2 reads ANQGSEA. The CDR3 is CSVEDGTGLKGANVLTF. The CDR3 DNA reads as TGCAGCGTTGAAGATGGGACAGGGCTGAAAGGGGCCAACGTCCTGACTTTC.

The chain combines TRBV15 with TRBJ2-7; unclear D gene. Germline CDR1 LNHNV, CDR2 YYDKDF (reference sequence). Trimming removed 1 base from V and 1 base from J, with 20 bases in between. This CDR3 has 18 residues. CDR3 residues: CATSRGWGGWEDSYEQYF. CDR3 coding DNA: TGTGCCACCAGCAGAGGATGGGGTGGCTGGGAAGATTCCTACGAGCAGTACTTC. Full variable domain (remainder filled in from reference TRBV15 and TRBJ2-7): DAMVIQNPRYQVTQFGKPVTLSCSQTLNHNVMYWYQQKSSQAPKLLFHYYDKDFNNEADTPDNFQSRRPNTSFCFLDIRSPGLGDTAMYLCATSRGWGGWEDSYEQYFGPGTRLTVT.

This clonotype was counted between two and nine times. The chain combines TRBV5-1 with TRBJ2-2; D assignment may be TRBD1 or TRBD2 (5 bases each). V gave up 0 bases and J gave up 7 bases, with 16 bases separating them. There are 16 residues in the CDR3. Germline CDR1 is SGHRS and CDR2 is YFSETQ. The CDR3 bases are TGCGCCAGCAGCTTGGCTCCGGGAACAGGAGTCGGGGAGCTGTTTTTT. Its translation is CASSLAPGTGVGELFF.